A selection of T cell receptor beta chains follows, all from one sample in a study of spatial heterogeneity in lung cancer. MiXCR, applied by TCRdb to the 5' RACE reads, yields one record per CDR3 protein. The sample records about 21,000 distinct CDR3 sequences, about 4.5% being singletons. Material: PBMCs, obtained at surgery. These receptors were taken from a male donor with early-stage non-small cell lung cancer. CDR3s include the opening cysteine and the closing phenylalanine or tryptophan. D genes are given only for firm matches. Size tells how often a clone was seen (once, few, many) or the class of an expanded clone, and some rows leave it out.

TRBJ2-5	TRBD2	many	TRBV30	CAWSPGLASSQETQYF	TGTGCCTGGAGCCCGGGACTAGCTTCATCCCAAGAGACCCAGTACTTC
TRBJ2-7	.	many	TRBV25-1	CASSELGQGGTYEQYF	TGTGCCAGCAGTGAATTGGGGCAGGGTGGGACCTACGAGCAGTACTTC
TRBJ2-2	TRBD1	medium-sized	TRBV7-8	CASSLGGQGATGELFF	TGTGCCAGCAGCTTAGGGGGGCAGGGGGCCACCGGGGAGCTGTTTTTT
TRBJ1-1	.	many	TRBV7-2	CASSSGGPLTEAFF	TGTGCCAGCAGCTCCGGGGGGCCCCTCACTGAAGCTTTCTTT
TRBJ1-1	.	many	TRBV12-3/TRBV12-4	CASSLEAWGTEAFF	TGTGCCAGCAGTTTAGAGGCCTGGGGCACTGAAGCTTTCTTT
TRBJ2-5	TRBD2	many	TRBV7-2	CASSTRAGGPRETQYF	TGTGCCAGCAGCACCCGAGCGGGAGGGCCCCGAGAGACCCAGTACTTC
TRBJ2-3	.	many	TRBV5-4	CASSSQGTDTQYF	TGTGCCAGCAGTTCACAGGGTACAGATACGCAGTATTTT
TRBJ2-6	.	many	TRBV6-5	CASSYRAGGISGANVLTF	TGTGCCAGCAGTTACCGGGCAGGGGGGATCTCTGGGGCCAACGTCCTGACTTTC
TRBJ1-3	.	many	TRBV2	CASSEVRGGRNTIYF	TGTGCCAGCAGTGAAGTCAGGGGAGGTAGAAACACCATATATTTT
TRBJ1-3	.	.	TRBV18	CASSLGRTGNSGNTIYF	TGTGCCAGCTCACTAGGTCGGACTGGCAACTCTGGAAACACCATATATTTT
TRBJ2-1	.	medium-sized	TRBV20-1	CSARTEKGVNEQFF	TGCAGTGCTAGGACAGAGAAAGGAGTTAATGAGCAGTTCTTC
TRBJ2-7	TRBD2	many	TRBV7-9	CASSLTSGRLEQYF	TGTGCCAGCAGCTTGACTAGCGGACGTCTAGAGCAGTACTTC
TRBJ2-5	TRBD2	many	TRBV27	CASSLKGTSGSVTQYF	TGTGCCAGCAGTTTAAAAGGGACTAGCGGGAGTGTGACCCAGTACTTC
TRBJ2-7	.	many	TRBV27	CASSLYRESEQYF	TGTGCCAGCAGCCTATACAGGGAAAGCGAGCAGTACTTC
TRBJ1-1	TRBD1	medium-sized	TRBV7-3	CASSPTGGNTEAFF	TGTGCCAGCAGCCCGACAGGGGGGAACACTGAAGCTTTCTTT
TRBJ2-1	TRBD1	.	TRBV12-3/TRBV12-4	CASSLGTGASEQFF	TGTGCCAGCAGTTTAGGGACAGGGGCTAGTGAGCAGTTCTTC
TRBJ1-1	TRBD1	many	TRBV5-1	CASSFRGLTAEAFF	TGCGCCAGCAGCTTCAGGGGGCTTACGGCTGAAGCTTTCTTT
TRBJ1-1	.	.	TRBV7-9	CASSSRTGNGGTEAFF	TGTGCCAGCAGCTCTCGAACAGGGAATGGGGGCACTGAAGCTTTCTTT